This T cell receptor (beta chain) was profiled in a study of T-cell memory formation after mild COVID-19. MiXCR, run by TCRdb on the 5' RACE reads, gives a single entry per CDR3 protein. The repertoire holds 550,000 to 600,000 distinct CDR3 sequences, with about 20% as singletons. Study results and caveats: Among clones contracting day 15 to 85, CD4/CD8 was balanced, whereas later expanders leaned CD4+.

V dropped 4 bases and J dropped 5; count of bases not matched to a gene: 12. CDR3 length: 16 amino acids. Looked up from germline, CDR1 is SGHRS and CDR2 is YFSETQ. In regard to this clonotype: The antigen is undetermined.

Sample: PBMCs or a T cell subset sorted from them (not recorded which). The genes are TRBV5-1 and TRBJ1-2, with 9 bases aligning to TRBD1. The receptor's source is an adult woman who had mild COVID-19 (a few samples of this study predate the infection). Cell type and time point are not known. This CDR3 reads CASSMGQGLTVYGYTF. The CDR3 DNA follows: TGCGCCAGCAGCATGGGACAGGGCTTAACCGTATATGGCTACACCTTC.